The present T cell receptor (beta chain) was sequenced within a study of T cell changes during pregnancy in multiple sclerosis. Trimming took 5 bases from V and 7 from J; bases not matched to a gene: 5. In germline, CDR1 is SGHTA, CDR2 FQGNSA. The CDR3 consists of 15 residues. Libraries were prepared by immunoSEQ multiplex PCR; TCRdb keeps only in-frame clonotypes and omits some of them. The sample lists 40,000 to 50,000 clones; 89% were seen once. The sequence came from a female donor with multiple sclerosis, enrolled in a pregnancy study. V is TRBV7-2 and J is TRBJ2-1; 13 positions agree with TRBD2. Sequencing was performed on CD4+ T cells from peripheral blood mononuclear cells, taken in the first trimester of pregnancy. Here the CDR3 reads CASSLRTSGRNEQFF. CDR3 bases: TGTGCCAGCAGCCTAAGGACTAGCGGGAGAAATGAGCAGTTCTTC.